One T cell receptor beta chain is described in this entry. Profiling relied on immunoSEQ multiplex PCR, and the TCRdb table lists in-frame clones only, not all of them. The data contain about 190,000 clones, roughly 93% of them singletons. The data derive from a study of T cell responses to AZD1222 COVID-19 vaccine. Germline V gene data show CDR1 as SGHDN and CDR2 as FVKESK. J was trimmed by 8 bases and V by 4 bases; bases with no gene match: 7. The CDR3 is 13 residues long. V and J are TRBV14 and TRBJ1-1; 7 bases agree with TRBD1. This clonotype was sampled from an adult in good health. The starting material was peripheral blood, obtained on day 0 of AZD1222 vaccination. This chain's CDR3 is CASSPTTRGEAFF. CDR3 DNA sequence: TGTGCCAGCAGCCCAACCACCAGGGGGGAAGCTTTCTTT.